The source of this T cell receptor beta chain is a study of T cells in Graves' hyperthyroidism and ophthalmopathy. TCR beta CDR3 sequences were amplified from RNA transcripts. With the HTBI primer set, the TCR CDR3 went through a first round of RT-PCR. A single record per CDR3 protein comes from TCRdb applying MiXCR to the multiplex PCR reads. The data show over 650,000 distinct CDR3 sequences, 15% to 20% seen once. This CDR3 spans 16 amino acids. The trim removed 5 bases at V and 6 bases at J, leaving 13 bases unmatched. Germline V gives CDR1 LNHDA, CDR2 SQIVND (reference sequence). The chain combines TRBV19 with TRBJ1-5, with 7 bases lining up with TRBD1. Input material: blood. This clonotype was obtained from a man aged 18 to 29 with Graves' hyperthyroidism. CDR3: CASSPRGGGAAQPQHF. The CDR3 DNA sequence: TGTGCCAGTAGTCCCCGGGGAGGGGGCGCGGCTCAGCCCCAGCATTTT.